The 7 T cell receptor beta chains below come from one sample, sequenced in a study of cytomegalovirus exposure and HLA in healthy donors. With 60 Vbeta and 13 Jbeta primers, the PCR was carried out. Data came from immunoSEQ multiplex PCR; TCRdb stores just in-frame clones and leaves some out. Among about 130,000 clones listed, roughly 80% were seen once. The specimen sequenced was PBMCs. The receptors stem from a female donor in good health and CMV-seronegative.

CDR3 protein: CAISAGTGSGNQPQHF. The CDR3 region has the DNA TGTGCCATCAGTGCGGGCACAGGGTCTGGCAATCAGCCCCAGCATTTT. V and J are TRBV10-3 and TRBJ1-5, with D tentatively TRBD1 (6 bases). The CDR3 is 16 residues long. Germline V lookup: CDR1 ENHRY, CDR2 SYGVKD. Trimming removed 4 bases at V and 2 bases at J, with 15 bases between.

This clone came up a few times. The CDR3 nucleotides are TGTGCCAGCAGGGACAGGATGAACACTGAAGCTTTCTTT. This encodes CASRDRMNTEAFF. This chain uses TRBV6-6 with TRBJ1-1, with 7 bases fitting TRBD1. The CDR3 length is 13 residues. Trimming removed 6 bases from V and 0 bases from J; junction bases left unmatched: 1. The germline V gene has CDR1 MNHNY and CDR2 SVGAGI (reference sequence).

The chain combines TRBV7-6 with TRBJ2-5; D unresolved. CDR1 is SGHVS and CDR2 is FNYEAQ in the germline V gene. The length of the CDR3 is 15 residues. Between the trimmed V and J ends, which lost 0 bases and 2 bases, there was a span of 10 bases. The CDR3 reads CASSLAEELQETQYF. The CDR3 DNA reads TGTGCCAGCAGCTTAGCCGAGGAGCTTCAAGAGACCCAGTACTTC.

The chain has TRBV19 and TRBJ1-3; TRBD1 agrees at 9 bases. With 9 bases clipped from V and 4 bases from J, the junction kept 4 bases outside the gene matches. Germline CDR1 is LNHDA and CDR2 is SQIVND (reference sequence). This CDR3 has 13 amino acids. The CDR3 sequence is CASGTGWGNTIYF. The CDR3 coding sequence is TGTGCCAGCGGGACAGGGTGGGGAAACACCATATATTTT.

The chain's CDR3 is CASSQVTQGLPNEQFF. Here the CDR3 DNA reads TGCGCCAGCAGCCAAGTTACCCAGGGACTGCCCAATGAGCAGTTCTTC. The gene calls are TRBV4-1 and TRBJ2-1; TRBD2 might be the D (6 bases). The germline CDR1 and CDR2 sequences are MGHRA and YSYEKL. Trimming took off 1 base at V and 6 bases at J, with 16 bases between the two ends. The CDR3 runs 16 residues.

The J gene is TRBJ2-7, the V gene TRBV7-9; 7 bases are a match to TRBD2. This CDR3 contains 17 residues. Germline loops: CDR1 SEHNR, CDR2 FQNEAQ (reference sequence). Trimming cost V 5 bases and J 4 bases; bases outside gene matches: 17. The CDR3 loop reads CASSPFGDGGYIYEQYF. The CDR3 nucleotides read TGTGCCAGCAGCCCTTTTGGGGACGGGGGGTACATATACGAGCAGTACTTC.

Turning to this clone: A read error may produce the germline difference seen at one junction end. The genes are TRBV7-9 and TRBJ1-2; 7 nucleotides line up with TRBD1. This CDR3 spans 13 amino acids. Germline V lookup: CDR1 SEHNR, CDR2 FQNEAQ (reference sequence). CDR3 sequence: CASSYDRAFHLAF. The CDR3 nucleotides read TGTGCCAGCAGCTATGACAGGGCCTTCCATCTCGCCTTC. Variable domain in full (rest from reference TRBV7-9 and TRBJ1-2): DTGVSQNPRHKITKRGQNVTFRCDPISEHNRLYWYRQTLGQGPEFLTYFQNEAQLEKSRLLSDRFSAERPKGSFSTLEIQRTEQGDSAMYLCASSYDRAFHLAFGSGTRLTVV.